The present TCR beta chain was sequenced within a study of blood T cell repertoires in COVID-19. Study as a whole: Samples of COVID-19 (acute and convalescent) were obtained from the United States, Italy and Spain.

As handled by the study authors: Amplification of reference gene primers was used by the study to estimate nucleated cell counts. Data came from immunoSEQ multiplex PCR; TCRdb stores just in-frame clones and leaves some out. The DNA was the basis for D and trimming; V, J and clone size are from that table. The data hold over 200,000 clones, with over 80% observed a single time. The clonotype was recovered from a human donor in a cohort sampled during active COVID-19. The sequencing input was peripheral blood.

In DNA form, the CDR3 reads TGTGCCAGCAGCGGGGACTTCCCGAGCTCCTACAATGAGCAGTTCTTC. It encodes CASSGDFPSSYNEQFF. This chain connects TRBV9 to TRBJ2-1; tentatively, D is TRBD2 (6 bases). V was shortened by 3 bases and J by 0 bases, with 13 bases between the two germline ends. The CDR3 sequence is 16 residues long. The germline V gene encodes CDR1 SGDLS and CDR2 YYNGEE.